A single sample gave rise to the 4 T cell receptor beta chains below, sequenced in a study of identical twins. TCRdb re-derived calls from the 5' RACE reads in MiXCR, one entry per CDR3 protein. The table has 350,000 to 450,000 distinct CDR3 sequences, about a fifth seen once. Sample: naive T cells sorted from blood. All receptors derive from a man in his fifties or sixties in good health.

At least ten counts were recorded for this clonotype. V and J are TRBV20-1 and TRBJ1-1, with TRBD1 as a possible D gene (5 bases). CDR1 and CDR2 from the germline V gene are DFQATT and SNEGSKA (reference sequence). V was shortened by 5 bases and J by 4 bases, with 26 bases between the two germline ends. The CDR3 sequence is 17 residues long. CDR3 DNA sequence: TGCAGTGCTCCAAACCTTCGGGACGGCCAATGGGGCACTGAAGCTTTCTTT. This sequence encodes CSAPNLRDGQWGTEAFF.

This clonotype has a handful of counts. The CDR3 loop reads CASSRLGGADYEQYF. CDR3 nucleotides: TGCGCCAGCAGCCGTCTGGGGGGCGCGGACTACGAGCAGTACTTC. V and J are TRBV5-1 and TRBJ2-7, with D perhaps given as TRBD1 or TRBD2 (6 bases each). V gave up 4 bases and J gave up 3 bases, with 17 bases separating them. CDR3 length equals 15 residues. Per germline, CDR1 SGHRS and CDR2 YFSETQ.

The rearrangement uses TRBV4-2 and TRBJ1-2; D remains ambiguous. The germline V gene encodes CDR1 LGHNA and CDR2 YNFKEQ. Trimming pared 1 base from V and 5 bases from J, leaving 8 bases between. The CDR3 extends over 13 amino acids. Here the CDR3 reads CASSQGLQYGYTF. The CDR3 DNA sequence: TGTGCCAGCAGCCAAGGCCTCCAGTATGGCTACACCTTC.

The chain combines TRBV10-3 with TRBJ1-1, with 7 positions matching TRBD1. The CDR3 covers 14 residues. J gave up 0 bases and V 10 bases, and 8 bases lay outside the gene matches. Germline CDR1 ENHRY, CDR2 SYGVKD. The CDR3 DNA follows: TGTGCCAGTGGGACAGATAGGCTGAACACTGAAGCTTTCTTT. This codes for CASGTDRLNTEAFF.